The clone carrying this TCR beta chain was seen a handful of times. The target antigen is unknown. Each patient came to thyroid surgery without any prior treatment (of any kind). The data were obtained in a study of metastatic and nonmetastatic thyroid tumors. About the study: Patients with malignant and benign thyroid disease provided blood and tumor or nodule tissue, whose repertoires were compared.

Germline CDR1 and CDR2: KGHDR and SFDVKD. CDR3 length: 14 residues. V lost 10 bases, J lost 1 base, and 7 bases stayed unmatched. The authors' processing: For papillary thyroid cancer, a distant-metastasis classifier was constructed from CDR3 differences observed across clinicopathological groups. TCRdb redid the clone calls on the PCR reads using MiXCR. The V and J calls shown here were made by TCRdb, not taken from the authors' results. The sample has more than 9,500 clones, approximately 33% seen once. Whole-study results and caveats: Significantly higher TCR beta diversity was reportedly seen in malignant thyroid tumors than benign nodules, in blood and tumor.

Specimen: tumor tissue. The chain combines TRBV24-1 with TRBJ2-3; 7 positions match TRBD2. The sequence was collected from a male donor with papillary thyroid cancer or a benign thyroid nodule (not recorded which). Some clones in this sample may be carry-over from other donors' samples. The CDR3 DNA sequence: TGTGCCACACCTCTAGCGGCATGCACAGATACGCAGTATTTT. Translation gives CATPLAACTDTQYF.